These 9 T cell receptor beta chains came from one sample sequenced in a study of T cell repertoires in cytomegalovirus infection. Using its own MiXCR run on the reads, TCRdb lists one record per CDR3 protein. The table lists some 100,000 distinct CDR3 sequences, less than 25% of them singletons, with around 40% in the top ten. The sample taken for sequencing was CD8+ T cells from PBMCs. The receptor source for this set is a human donor in good health (CMV status not recorded). Some clones in this sample may be carry-over from other donors' samples.

This clonotype came up many times. The chain has TRBV7-2 and TRBJ2-7, with D unresolved. V dropped 5 bases and J dropped 5 bases, with 10 bases sitting between them. In germline, CDR1 is SGHTA, CDR2 FQGNSA. The CDR3 extends over 12 amino acids. This chain's CDR3 is CASSQSLDEQYF. The CDR3 nucleotides are TGTGCCAGCAGCCAAAGCTTGGACGAGCAGTACTTC.

The genes are TRBV7-3 and TRBJ1-6; D might be TRBD1 (6 bases). V was cut by 8 bases and J by 7 bases, with 15 bases left in between. In germline, CDR1 is SGHTA, CDR2 FQGTGA. There are 14 residues in the CDR3. This CDR3 reads CASGDGGYNSPLHF. For the CDR3, the DNA is TGTGCCAGCGGGGACGGGGGCTACAATTCACCCCTCCACTTT.

The chain carries TRBV11-3 and TRBJ1-1; 10 positions agree with TRBD1. This CDR3 is 19 amino acids long. The V and J ends lost 5 bases and 3 bases, in that order; junction bases with no gene match: 18. The V gene's germline CDR1 is SGHNT and CDR2 YENEEA. CDR3 residues: CASSASGFGTGDRHTEAFF. CDR3 coding DNA: TGTGCCAGCAGCGCATCTGGCTTCGGGACAGGGGACCGGCACACTGAAGCTTTCTTT.

This clonotype has a handful of counts. J is TRBJ2-7 and V is TRBV28, with TRBD1 matching over 7 bases. This CDR3 contains 17 residues. J was trimmed by 4 bases and V by 6 bases; bases with no gene match: 18. Germline CDR1 MDHEN, CDR2 SYDVKM. For the CDR3, the DNA is TGTGCCAGCAGCTCTTCCTTCCTCCGGGACAGACAGTACGAGCAGTACTTC. Translation gives CASSSSFLRDRQYEQYF.

This rearrangement joins TRBV4-1 to TRBJ2-7, with TRBD2 matching 7 bases. Germline V gene data show CDR1 as MGHRA and CDR2 as YSYEKL. The CDR3 has 18 amino acids. Trimming at V came to 1 base and at J to 0 bases, leaving 12 bases not matched to a gene. The CDR3 sequence: CASSQAEGPSGTSYEQYF. The CDR3 DNA is TGCGCCAGCAGCCAAGCGGAAGGGCCGAGCGGGACCTCCTACGAGCAGTACTTC.

This chain links TRBV29-1 with TRBJ2-2, with D maybe TRBD1 (5 bases). V gave up 6 bases and J gave up 7 bases, with 18 bases separating them. The CDR3 contains 14 residues. In germline, CDR1 is SQVTM, CDR2 ANQGSEA. CDR3 in amino acids: CSVGAAGTDGELFF. The CDR3 bases are TGCAGCGTAGGGGCAGCAGGAACGGACGGGGAGCTGTTTTTT.

Concerning this clonotype: Just one base apart from a much larger clone, this may be a read error. The chain carries TRBV7-8 and TRBJ2-5, with D tentatively TRBD2 (5 bases). Germline CDR1 SGHVS, CDR2 FQNEAQ. This CDR3 region has 15 residues. The CDR3 loop reads CAGSLVSDFSETQYF. The CDR3 bases are TGTGCCGGCAGCTTAGTCTCGGACTTTTCAGAGACCCAGTACTTC.

This clonotype came up a few times. The chain uses TRBV20-1 and TRBJ2-7; TRBD1 aligns across 7 bases. This CDR3 region has 12 residues. The germline V gene has CDR1 DFQATT and CDR2 SNEGSKA (reference sequence). After removal of 6 bases from V and 12 bases from J, the junction contained 14 bases not matched to a gene. Written as DNA, the CDR3 is TGCAGTGCCTACGCCTTAGACAGGGATATGTACTTC. It codes for CSAYALDRDMYF.

This clonotype was seen only a few times. This chain's CDR3 is CASSQGLATGELFF. As DNA, the CDR3 is TGTGCCAGCAGCCAGGGACTAGCTACCGGGGAGCTGTTTTTT. The chain joins TRBV5-3 to TRBJ2-2; 9 bases agree with TRBD2. TRBV5-3 is an ORF; its function is uncertain. After removal of 8 bases from V and 5 bases from J, the junction contained 7 bases not matched to a gene. This CDR3 contains 14 residues.